This T cell receptor (beta chain) is from a study of blood T cell repertoires in COVID-19. For the study at large: Nucleic acid was either cDNA or gDNA, and it came from T cells, B-cell-depleted T cells, or PBMCs.

Germline V lookup: CDR1 MDHEN, CDR2 SYDVKM. The V gene lost 8 bases and the J gene lost 0 bases, with 20 bases spanning the gap. The CDR3 loop spans 18 amino acids. Assay used: immunoSEQ multiplex PCR; TCRdb lists only in-frame clones, some missing. The top ten clones hold around a tenth of a sample with under 110,000 clones, approximately 89% of them seen once. Sequencing was performed on peripheral blood. The TCR sequence derives from a woman in her 30s with acute or convalescent COVID-19. The V call is TRBV28, the J call TRBJ2-6, with D hard to call. The CDR3, as DNA: TGTGCCAGCCTACCGACGGGTTTTGTTCTCTCTGGGGCCAACGTCCTGACTTTC. This codes for CASLPTGFVLSGANVLTF.